This TCR beta chain was found in a study of blood T cell repertoires in COVID-19. Turning to the study itself: Acute and convalescent COVID-19 specimens originated in the United States, Italy and Spain. From T cells, B-cell-depleted T cells, or PBMCs came the material, which was cDNA or gDNA.

This CDR3 has 14 amino acids. The V end was cut by 1 base, the J end by 3 bases, with 8 bases between. Authors' methods: Counts of nucleated cells, estimated from reference gene primer amplification, were obtained. TCRdb keeps only in-frame clones here, not all; method: immunoSEQ multiplex PCR. V and J calls plus clone size are reproduced from that table; the DNA served to infer D and trimming. The table records around 200,000 clones, roughly four fifths of them present only once. Sequencing used peripheral blood. The rearrangement uses TRBV5-3 and TRBJ1-5, with D hard to call. TRBV5-3 is an ORF, with its function uncertain. This receptor was taken from a human donor in a cohort sampled during active COVID-19. The CDR3 DNA reads as TGTGCCAGAAGCTTGCACGGAGACAATCAGCCCCAGCATTTT. Translated, it gives CARSLHGDNQPQHF.